This is a list of T cell receptor delta chains from one sample in a study of gamma-delta T cells after stem cell transplantation. With CATT, TCRdb re-called clones from the RT-PCR reads. The sample includes hundreds of delta-chain clones, roughly 23% of them seen just once. Specimen: gamma-delta T cells. The origin of the receptors is a human donor. It is not recorded whose cells these are; they may come from a transplant donor. Each CDR3 is given with its conserved first and last residue. Fields, in order: J gene, CDR3 length, clone size, D gene, V gene, CDR3 protein, CDR3 DNA. The D gene is left open where the match is weak. Clone size is shown for a subset of rows, as once, few, many or a class of expanded clone.

TRDJ1 | 16 | - | TRDD3 | TRDV2 | CACDVLGIPSTDKLIF | TGTGCCTGTGACGTACTGGGGATACCAAGCACTGATAAACTCATCTTT
TRDJ1 | 18 | few | TRDD3 | TRDV1 | CALGELSLGDTRAKKLIF | TGTGCTCTTGGGGAACTATCCCTGGGGGATACGCGTGCGAAGAAACTCATCTTT
TRDJ1 | 17 | large | TRDD3 | TRDV2 | CACDSLTGGYETDKLIF | TGTGCCTGTGATTCCCTTACTGGGGGATACGAGACCGATAAACTCATCTTT
TRDJ1 | 14 | few | - | TRDV2 | CACDFLGPTDKLIF | TGTGCCTGTGATTTCCTCGGGCCCACCGATAAACTCATCTTT
TRDJ1 | 16 | few | - | TRDV2 | CACDTVELKYTDKLIF | TGTGCCTGTGACACCGTTGAACTTAAGTACACCGATAAACTCATCTTT
TRDJ1 | 16 | few | - | TRDV1 | CALGDTLFPQTDKLIF | TGTGCTCTTGGGGATACTCTATTTCCTCAAACCGATAAACTCATCTTT
TRDJ1 | 22 | - | TRDD3 | TRDV1 | CALGELKRGLLGDSPYTDKLIF | TGTGCTCTTGGGGAACTTAAAAGGGGTTTGCTGGGGGATAGTCCTTACACCGATAAACTCATCTTT
TRDJ1 | 19 | - | TRDD3 | TRDV2 | CACDPVLGDTPLYTDKLIF | TGTGCCTGTGACCCAGTACTGGGGGATACGCCTTTGTACACCGATAAACTCATCTTT
TRDJ1 | 17 | few | TRDD3 | TRDV2 | CACDPLGDTEGADKLIF | TGTGCCTGTGACCCACTGGGGGATACTGAGGGGGCCGATAAACTCATCTTT
TRDJ1 | 14 | - | TRDD3 | TRDV2 | CACDTLLGDLKLIF | TGTGCCTGTGACACCTTACTGGGGGACCTTAAACTCATCTTT
TRDJ1 | 16 | - | TRDD3 | TRDV2 | CACDTVGDTRTDKLIF | TGTGCCTGTGACACGGTGGGGGATACGCGCACCGATAAACTCATCTTT
TRDJ1 | 18 | large | TRDD3 | TRDV2 | CACDTVGLGDTGTDKLIF | TGTGCCTGTGACACCGTCGGACTGGGGGATACTGGCACCGATAAACTCATCTTT
TRDJ1 | 16 | large | TRDD3 | TRDV2 | CACDSLGDTGNDKLIF | TGTGCCTGTGACTCACTGGGGGATACGGGTAACGATAAACTCATCTTT
TRDJ1 | 22 | few | TRDD3 | TRDV2 | CACDGVFLLGDTEGAYTDKLIF | TGTGCCTGTGACGGCGTCTTCTTACTGGGGGATACGGAGGGGGCTTACACCGATAAACTCATCTTT
TRDJ1 | 16 | few | TRDD3 | TRDV2 | CACDLMGDRYTDKLIF | TGTGCCTGTGACCTGATGGGGGATCGGTACACCGATAAACTCATCTTT
TRDJ1 | 18 | large | TRDD3 | TRDV1 | CALGEPGPCTGGCGRLIF | TGTGCTCTTGGGGAACCAGGCCCCTGTACTGGGGGATGTGGGAGACTCATCTTT
TRDJ1 | 17 | - | TRDD3 | TRDV1 | CALGEPQKILGYGKLIF | TGTGCTCTTGGGGAACCTCAAAAGATACTGGGATACGGAAAACTCATCTTT
TRDJ1 | 18 | large | TRDD3 | TRDV2 | CACDPVLGDTLATDKLIF | TGTGCCTGTGACCCTGTACTGGGGGATACGCTAGCCACCGATAAACTCATCTTT
TRDJ1 | 16 | - | - | TRDV2 | CACDTLSGTNTGKLIF | TGTGCCTGTGACACCCTGTCTGGGACTAACACCGGTAAACTCATCTTT
TRDJ1 | 17 | hyperexpanded | - | TRDV2 | CACDTLGVGMREDKLIF | TGTGCCTGTGACACATTAGGGGTCGGAATGCGAGAAGATAAACTCATCTTT
TRDJ1 | 16 | - | - | TRDV2 | CACDTPWESQADKLIF | TGTGCCTGTGACACTCCCTGGGAAAGTCAAGCCGATAAACTCATCTTT
TRDJ3 | 18 | large | - | TRDV2 | CACDTAGISSWDTRQMFF | TGTGCCTGTGACACCGCGGGGATTAGCTCCTGGGACACCCGACAGATGTTTTTC
TRDJ1 | 20 | - | - | TRDV1 | CALTLAPVETWGPYTDKLIF | TGTGCTCTTACATTAGCCCCTGTCGAGACCTGGGGCCCCTACACCGATAAACTCATCTTT
TRDJ1 | 20 | few | TRDD3 | TRDV2 | CACDPLFEGGYPRYTDKLIF | TGTGCCTGTGACCCTCTCTTTGAAGGGGGATACCCACGGTACACCGATAAACTCATCTTT
TRDJ2 | 18 | - | TRDD3 | TRDV2 | CACDTVAGVGDTLGQLFF | TGTGCCTGTGACACCGTAGCAGGAGTGGGGGATACGCTGGGTCAACTCTTCTTT
TRDJ1 | 17 | - | TRDD3 | TRDV2 | CACDGVAGGFHTDKLIF | TGTGCCTGTGACGGGGTCGCTGGGGGATTCCACACCGATAAACTCATCTTT
TRDJ1 | 14 | - | TRDD3 | TRDV2 | CACDALGDSDKLIF | TGTGCCTGTGACGCCCTGGGGGATTCCGATAAACTCATCTTT
TRDJ2 | 17 | - | TRDD3 | TRDV2 | CACDPLLGDGPSSQLFF | TGTGCCTGTGATCCCTTACTGGGGGATGGCCCATCGTCACAACTCTTCTTT
TRDJ1 | 16 | - | TRDD3 | TRDV2 | CACELLGATGPDKLIF | TGTGCCTGTGAGTTACTGGGGGCCACGGGGCCCGATAAACTCATCTTT
TRDJ1 | 17 | few | TRDD3 | TRDV2 | CACDSVLGDTGTDKLIF | TGTGCCTGCGATTCTGTACTGGGGGATACGGGGACCGATAAACTCATCTTT
TRDJ1 | 17 | - | TRDD3 | TRDV2 | CACDTLGESAGTDKLIF | TGTGCCTGTGACACCTTGGGGGAATCAGCTGGCACCGATAAACTCATCTTT
TRDJ1 | 16 | large | - | TRDV2 | CACDGVGVDYTDKLIF | TGTGCCTGTGACGGGGTTGGGGTTGATTACACCGATAAACTCATCTTT
TRDJ1 | 18 | - | - | TRDV1 | CALAIPGVSGDNTDKLIF | TGTGCTCTTGCCATCCCGGGAGTCTCGGGGGACAACACCGATAAACTCATCTTT
TRDJ1 | 19 | few | - | TRDV2 | CACDTLLLHGLEYTDKLIF | TGTGCCTGTGACACCCTCCTACTACATGGACTCGAATACACCGATAAACTCATCTTT
TRDJ1 | 15 | few | TRDD3 | TRDV2 | CACDILGLAPDKLIF | TGTGCCTGTGACATACTGGGGCTTGCCCCGGATAAACTCATCTTT
TRDJ1 | 16 | few | - | TRDV2 | CACDPVSSAYTDKLIF | TGTGCCTGTGACCCTGTGTCCTCAGCGTACACCGATAAACTCATCTTT
TRDJ1 | 15 | few | TRDD3 | TRDV2 | CACDTVGDTNDKLIF | TGTGCCTGTGACACCGTGGGGGATACGAACGATAAACTCATCTTT
TRDJ1 | 13 | few | - | TRDV2 | CACDVVGRDKLIF | TGTGCCTGTGACGTGGTAGGGAGGGATAAACTCATCTTT
TRDJ1 | 17 | few | TRDD2 | TRDV2 | CAWAHSYGRTYTDKLIF | TGTGCCTGGGCCCATTCCTACGGGAGAACTTACACCGATAAACTCATCTTT
TRDJ1 | 15 | - | TRDD3 | TRDV2 | CACDLLGDSDDKLIF | TGTGCCTGTGACCTACTGGGGGATTCTGACGATAAACTCATCTTT
TRDJ1 | 18 | few | TRDD2 | TRDV2 | CACDPVGLPRVVGHKLIF | TGTGCCTGTGACCCAGTGGGCCTTCCTCGCGTTGTGGGACATAAACTCATCTTT
TRDJ3 | 18 | - | TRDD3 | TRDV2 | CACDTPGGSSWDTRQMFF | TGTGCCTGTGACACGCCTGGGGGGAGCTCCTGGGACACCCGACAGATGTTTTTC
TRDJ1 | 18 | - | TRDD3 | TRDV2 | CACDSVLGDTRVTDKLIF | TGTGCCTGTGACTCTGTACTGGGGGATACGAGGGTCACCGATAAACTCATCTTT
TRDJ1 | 15 | few | TRDD3 | TRDV2 | CACDTVGTGGYKLIF | TGTGCCTGTGACACCGTGGGTACTGGGGGATACAAACTCATCTTT
TRDJ1 | 19 | - | TRDD3 | TRDV2 | CACDTVQGDVLEYTDKLIF | TGTGCCTGTGACACCGTGCAGGGGGATGTCCTTGAGTACACCGATAAACTCATCTTT
TRDJ1 | 17 | large | - | TRDV2 | CACDTVGRRGNTDKLIF | TGTGCCTGTGACACCGTAGGAAGAAGGGGTAACACCGATAAACTCATCTTT
TRDJ1 | 15 | - | TRDD3 | TRDV2 | CACDILGALTDKLIF | TGTGCCTGTGACATACTGGGGGCGCTCACCGATAAACTCATCTTT
TRDJ3 | 23 | few | TRDD3 | TRDV2 | CACDPIQRVLGEESSWDTRQMFF | TGTGCCTGTGATCCCATTCAGAGAGTACTGGGGGAAGAGAGCTCCTGGGACACCCGGCAGATGTTTTTC
TRDJ1 | 17 | large | TRDD3 | TRDV2 | CACDTLVLGEHTDKLIF | TGTGCCTGTGACACCCTAGTCCTGGGGGAGCACACCGATAAACTCATCTTT
TRDJ1 | 20 | few | - | TRDV2 | CACDTVVASGENSYTDKLIF | TGTGCCTGTGACACCGTAGTGGCCTCTGGGGAAAATTCCTACACCGATAAACTCATCTTT
TRDJ1 | 15 | large | - | TRDV2 | CACDTVSLHTDKLIF | TGTGCCTGTGACACCGTCTCCCTCCACACCGATAAACTCATCTTT